This T cell receptor (beta chain) was captured by sequencing in a study of glioma-infiltrating T cells. Study conclusions and caveats: A blood CDR3 motif signature was depleted in highly divergent patients. Above-expected tissue-blood divergence occurred in all gliomas, most in low-grade ones.

A remark on this clonotype: Its antigen is still unknown. A much larger clone differs from this one at a single base, so this may be a read error.

CDR3 length equals 15 residues. Germline CDR1 reads DFQATT; CDR2 reads SNEGSKA (reference sequence). Trimming took 4 bases from V and 0 from J, leaving 13 bases between them. TCR alpha and beta CDR3 regions were amplified from RNA using iRepertoire nested multiplex PCR. Input was 100-400 ng of tissue mRNA or PBMC total RNA. Each CDR3 protein gets one entry after TCRdb re-called the multiplex PCR reads with MiXCR. There are around 350,000 distinct CDR3 sequences in the sample; more than 35% occur only once, and about 11% lies in the top ten. This clonotype was sampled from a human donor with low-grade glioma or glioblastoma, undergoing nonglioma brain surgery, or in good health (not recorded which). This rearrangement joins TRBV20-1 to TRBJ1-5; D is unresolved. Material for sequencing was glioma tissue, nonneoplastic brain tissue, or PBMCs (not recorded which). CDR3 in amino acids: CSAIDVWSSNQPQHF. The CDR3, as DNA: TGCAGTGCTATAGATGTTTGGAGTAGCAATCAGCCCCAGCATTTT.